What follows describes a single TCR beta chain. The antigen remains unidentified. Libraries for TCR beta were made by quantitative 5'-RACE with molecular barcodes. In TCRdb, the 5' RACE reads were re-called with MiXCR into one record per CDR3 protein. Of around 100,000 distinct CDR3 sequences detected, around 8.3% appear once; the ten largest clones hold about 31%. This record comes from a study of CD8 T cells in ankylosing spondylitis. CDR3 size: 15 residues. The V gene lost 7 bases and the J gene lost 2 bases, with 14 bases spanning the gap. The V gene's germline CDR1 is SEHNR and CDR2 FQNEAQ (reference sequence). Overall study results and limits: Blood of patients with ankylosing spondylitis appeared to be characterized by a TCR beta motif of about eight highly homologous variants.

The sample consisted of blood, either unsorted or a sorted T cell fraction (not recorded which). The rearrangement joins TRBV7-9 to TRBJ1-4; D unclear. The source is a male donor with ankylosing spondylitis. The CDR3 coding sequence is TGTGCCAGCAAAGCGATTCTGGGCACTAATGAAAAACTGTTTTTT. It codes for CASKAILGTNEKLFF.